One sample yielded the 2 T cell receptor beta chains listed below, sequenced in a study of CXCR3-negative and CXCR3-positive naive CD8 T cells. Study observations and caveats: Researchers report that CXCR3-positive naive cells carry more hydrophobic TRB CDR3s than CXCR3-negative naive cells.

The libraries of TRB cDNA were constructed through 5' RACE using UMI labels. TCRdb re-called the 5' RACE reads; one entry per CDR3 protein, DNA not given. The record lists some 68,000 distinct CDR3 sequences, of which the ten most abundant hold 4.8%. These receptors have no identified antigens. Sequencing was carried out using naive CXCR3+ CD8+ T cells from blood. Subset defined: CD45RO-CCR7+CD27+CD95- naive CD8+ T cells expressing CXCR3 (TNR3+). Receptors originate from a human donor in good health. Some clones in this sample may be carry-over from other donors' samples.

The genes are TRBV4-1 and TRBJ2-3; lacking DNA, the TRBD1 call made by TCRdb goes unchecked. Per germline, CDR1 MGHRA and CDR2 YSYEKL. The CDR3 contains 16 residues. The CDR3 sequence: CASSQEWGRDTDTQYF.

This chain connects TRBV29-1 to TRBJ2-1; the TRBD1 assignment by TCRdb is unverifiable without DNA. This CDR3 has 16 residues. Germline lookup yields CDR1 SQVTM and CDR2 ANQGSEA. The CDR3 sequence is CSVEDRGRGGPNEQFF.